Following are 22 T cell receptor beta chains from one sample sequenced in a study of shared T cell receptors in the human thymus (dated by TCRdb to the early 2020s). To prepare the library, the immunoSEQ multiplex PCR assay was applied. TCRdb took over this immuneACCESS table, retaining in-frame rearrangements with V and J assigned. Such tables are incomplete; in checked studies, under half of the missing clones stem from an unresolved V gene, and the remainder is unexplained. This sample gives about 660,000 clones in total; approximately 87% of them show up just once. The ten largest clones add up to 0.0085% to 0.012% of the sample. This sample also belongs to another study, concerning human thymus T cells.

The specimen was thymocytes. The receptors derive from a boy under two years old with a congenital heart defect. Donor details come from another sample of the same person, matched by shared clones.

The chain uses TRBV7-2 and TRBJ2-1, with 11 positions matching TRBD2. CDR1 and CDR2 (germline): SGHTA, FQGNSA. The trim removed 5 bases at V and 4 bases at J, leaving 7 bases unmatched. This CDR3 comprises 16 residues. For the CDR3, the DNA is TGTGCCAGCAGCCCTGAGACTAGCGGGGTGTACAATGAGCAGTTCTTC. Protein sequence: CASSPETSGVYNEQFF.

The chain uses TRBV28 and TRBJ1-1; 7 bases agree with TRBD1. The germline gives CDR1 MDHEN, CDR2 SYDVKM. V shed 5 bases and J 4 bases; nucleotides not matched to a gene: 4. The CDR3 loop spans 13 amino acids. Written as DNA, the CDR3 is TGTGCCAGCAGTCCAACAGGGGCCACTGAAGCTTTCTTT. Translating it yields CASSPTGATEAFF.

This rearrangement joins TRBV5-4 to TRBJ2-3; possibly TRBD1 for D (6 bases). Trimming took off 5 bases at V and 1 base at J, with 11 bases between the two ends. CDR1 and CDR2 from the germline V gene are SGHNT and YYREEE (reference sequence). This CDR3 is 14 amino acids long. CDR3 nucleotides: TGTGCCAGCAGTTCGACAGGTTGCACAGATACGCAGTATTTT. Translation gives CASSSTGCTDTQYF.

This chain connects TRBV4-3 to TRBJ2-6; D perhaps matches TRBD1 (6 bases). Trimming removed 1 base from V and 0 bases from J, with 19 bases in between. This CDR3 is 20 amino acids long. Per the germline V gene, CDR1 is LGHNA and CDR2 is YSLEER. The CDR3 nucleotides are TGCGCCAGCAGCCAAGGAGTAACAGGGCCCCCCAGCTCTGGGGCCAACGTCCTGACTTTC. Encoded protein: CASSQGVTGPPSSGANVLTF.

The CDR3 spells CASSEYRGEGNTGELFF. DNA of the CDR3: TGTGCCAGCAGTGAATATAGGGGGGAGGGGAACACCGGGGAGCTGTTTTTT. The genes are TRBV25-1 and TRBJ2-2; D is perhaps TRBD2 (7 bases). Germline-derived CDR1 and CDR2 are MGHDK and SYGVNS. V lost 0 bases and J lost 1, with 12 bases in between. This CDR3 has 17 residues.

The chain uses TRBV19 and TRBJ2-1; TRBD1 is a possible D gene (5 bases). The V end lost 3 bases, the J end lost 12 bases, and 15 bases lay between the germline ends. Germline V gene data show CDR1 as LNHDA and CDR2 as SQIVND (reference sequence). CDR3 size: 13 residues. As DNA, the CDR3 is TGTGCCAGTAGTATGACGGCCCCCCAGGGGCAGTTCTTC. Amino acid sequence: CASSMTAPQGQFF.

CDR3 in DNA: TGTGCCAGCAGCTTAGGGGGACTAGCCTATGAGCAGTTCTTC. It translates to CASSLGGLAYEQFF. The rearrangement joins TRBV7-6 to TRBJ2-1, with 9 bases aligning to TRBD2. Germline CDR1 reads SGHVS; CDR2 reads FNYEAQ. The CDR3 has 14 amino acids. Trimming took 1 base from V and 8 from J; bases not matched to a gene: 3.

The gene calls are TRBV4-3 and TRBJ2-7, with 10 bases aligning to TRBD2. The CDR3 length is 16 residues. CDR1 is LGHNA and CDR2 is YSLEER in the germline V gene. The junction had 7 bases not matched to a gene; V was cut back by 1 base and J by 4 bases. CDR3 region: CASSQAISGRIYEQYF. CDR3 nucleotides: TGCGCCAGCAGCCAAGCGATTAGCGGGAGGATATACGAGCAGTACTTC.

The chain uses TRBV10-3 and TRBJ2-3; TRBD2 matches at 8 bases. Germline V gene lookup returns CDR1 ENHRY and CDR2 SYGVKD. This CDR3 comprises 14 residues. Trimming cost V 8 bases and J 6 bases; bases outside gene matches: 10. The CDR3: CAISGTRGSDTQYF. In DNA form, the CDR3 reads TGTGCCATCTCGGGGACTAGGGGTTCGGATACGCAGTATTTT.

Regarding this clone: The same CDR3 also results from other DNA sequences found in this sample. The CDR3 DNA follows: TGTGCCAGCAGTGAAGCTGCGGAATTGAACACTGAAGCTTTCTTT. Its protein product is CASSEAAELNTEAFF. V gene TRBV6-1 combines with J gene TRBJ1-1; D not certain. This CDR3 comprises 15 residues. Trimming pared 0 bases from V and 0 bases from J, leaving 8 bases between. CDR1 MNHNS and CDR2 SASEGT come from the germline V gene.

The chain couples TRBV15 to TRBJ2-1; a weak D match, TRBD2 (6 bases). Per the germline V gene, CDR1 is LNHNV and CDR2 is YYDKDF (reference sequence). V was clipped by 0 bases and J by 2 bases, with 23 bases between them. The CDR3 has 20 amino acids. The CDR3: CATSRDPPCPKRVAYNEQFF. CDR3 sequence (DNA): TGTGCCACCAGCAGAGATCCCCCCTGCCCTAAGCGGGTGGCCTACAATGAGCAGTTCTTC.

The V gene is TRBV7-2, the J gene TRBJ2-5; D not certain. CDR3 size: 14 residues. Trimming removed 0 bases from V and 2 bases from J, with 7 bases in between. The germline V gene encodes CDR1 SGHTA and CDR2 FQGNSA. The CDR3, as DNA: TGTGCCAGCAGCTTAGCCCGGGTTCAAGAGACCCAGTACTTC. The encoded protein is CASSLARVQETQYF. The full variable domain, its missing parts supplied by reference TRBV7-2 and TRBJ2-5, is GAGVSQSPSNKVTEKGKDVELRCDPISGHTALYWYRQSLGQGLEFLIYFQGNSAPDKSGLPSDRFSAERTGGSVSTLTIQRTQQEDSAVYLCASSLARVQETQYFGPGTRLLVL.

CDR3 nucleotides: TGTGCCAGCAGCACGGACAGGGAAAGCACAGATACGCAGTATTTT. It codes for CASSTDRESTDTQYF. The chain is built from TRBV5-5 and TRBJ2-3, with 8 bases that match TRBD1. The CDR3 consists of 15 residues. Germline CDR1 reads SGHKS; CDR2 reads YYEKEE (reference sequence). J lost 0 bases, V lost 4 bases, and 4 bases had no gene match.

V usage is TRBV29-1 and J usage is TRBJ2-7; 13 bases fit TRBD2. V shed 1 base and J 5 bases; nucleotides not matched to a gene: 5. CDR1 and CDR2 (germline): SQVTM, ANQGSEA. CDR3 length: 15 amino acids. The CDR3 DNA reads as TGCAGCGTTGAAGGGACTAGCGGGAGCGTCAACGAGCAGTACTTC. It yields the protein CSVEGTSGSVNEQYF.

This sequence joins TRBV12-5 and TRBJ2-1; 8 bases align to TRBD2. Germline trimming cut 1 base from V and 9 bases from J; bases unmatched to any gene: 8. This CDR3 spans 15 amino acids. CDR1 and CDR2 from the germline V gene are LGHNT and FRNRAP. The CDR3 loop is CASGLAPGGGSEQFF. The CDR3 DNA follows: TGTGCTAGTGGTTTGGCCCCGGGGGGGGGCAGTGAGCAGTTCTTC.

This clone came up once. The rearrangement joins TRBV30 to TRBJ2-7; 11 nucleotides line up with TRBD2. Germline V gene lookup returns CDR1 GTSNPN and CDR2 SVGIG (reference sequence). This CDR3 is built from 16 residues. V trimming: 5 bases; J trimming: 3 bases; junction bases outside the gene matches: 12. CDR3 nucleotides: TGTGCCTGGCAGGCTAGCGGGAGGCCCTTAGGCTACGAGCAGTACTTC. This gives the protein CAWQASGRPLGYEQYF.

V gene TRBV7-3 combines with J gene TRBJ2-1, with 12 nucleotides matching TRBD2. CDR3 length: 15 residues. J lost 8 bases, V lost 0 bases, and 2 bases had no gene match. Germline CDR1 SGHTA, CDR2 FQGTGA. In nucleotides, the CDR3 is TGTGCCAGCAGCTTAACGGGACTAGCGGGCGATGAGCAGTTCTTC. Amino acid sequence: CASSLTGLAGDEQFF.

V and J are TRBV25-1 and TRBJ2-1; 11 nucleotides match TRBD1. With 5 bases clipped from V and 6 bases from J, the junction kept 3 bases outside the gene matches. There are 14 residues in the CDR3. CDR1 and CDR2 from the germline V gene are MGHDK and SYGVNS. The DNA of the CDR3 is TGTGCCAGCAGTTCCGGGACAGGGGGCAATGAGCAGTTCTTC. Translation gives CASSSGTGGNEQFF. Together with reference TRBV25-1 and TRBJ2-1, the CDR3 gives the full variable domain: EADIYQTPRYLVIGTGKKITLECSQTMGHDKMYWYQQDPGMELHLIHYSYGVNSTEKGDLSSESTVSRIRTEHFPLTLESARPSHTSQYLCASSSGTGGNEQFFGPGTRLTVL.

This clone has only one observation. The chain recombines TRBV9 with TRBJ2-7, with 9 bases that match TRBD1. Germline V CDR1 and CDR2: SGDLS, YYNGEE. The CDR3 runs to 14 residues. J gave up 3 bases and V 2 bases, and 3 bases lay outside the gene matches. The CDR3 loop reads CASSVDRGSYEQYF. The DNA for the CDR3 is TGTGCCAGCAGCGTGGACAGGGGAAGCTACGAGCAGTACTTC.

This clone was observed once. This chain links TRBV11-2 with TRBJ2-2; D remains ambiguous. Trimming stripped 1 base from V and 6 bases from J, with 24 bases between. This CDR3 has 19 amino acids. CDR1 is SGHAT, CDR2 FQNNGV, per germline. CDR3 bases: TGTGCCAGCAGCTTAGTGGTGTCGGTGACTCCCCATGCGTCCGGGGAGCTGTTTTTT. As protein: CASSLVVSVTPHASGELFF.

The chain couples TRBV5-1 to TRBJ2-7; 10 nucleotides match TRBD2. Germline V gene lookup returns CDR1 SGHRS and CDR2 YFSETQ. This CDR3 is built from 15 residues. V shed 4 bases and J 5 bases; nucleotides not matched to a gene: 9. CDR3: CASSPLAGKNDEQYF. The CDR3 DNA reads TGCGCCAGCAGCCCACTAGCGGGAAAGAACGACGAGCAGTACTTC.

This chain uses TRBV30 with TRBJ2-2; 10 positions match TRBD1. The germline V gene has CDR1 GTSNPN and CDR2 SVGIG (reference sequence). V shed 0 bases and J 6 bases; nucleotides not matched to a gene: 4. The CDR3 has 15 residues. This chain's CDR3 is CAWSVKGQGPGELFF. As DNA, the CDR3 is TGTGCCTGGAGTGTAAAGGGACAGGGGCCCGGGGAGCTGTTTTTT.